One and the same sample provided the 6 T cell receptor beta chains below, sequenced in a study of blood T cell repertoires in COVID-19 (dated by TCRdb to the early 2020s). Libraries were constructed by the immunoSEQ multiplex PCR assay. In its TCRdb copy, this immuneACCESS table keeps in-frame sequences only and misses some clones. Where compared with another copy, unresolved V genes explain less than half of these, and the others have no known cause. The sample records approximately 200,000 clones, roughly 82% of which are singletons. The ten largest clones take up 10% to 15% of the sample. Sequenced sample: PBMCs or T cells enriched from blood (not recorded which). The receptors here all came from a man in his forties who had recovered from COVID-19.

J is TRBJ2-2 and V is TRBV12-5; tentatively, D is TRBD1 (5 bases). Trimming shortened V by 3 bases and J by 5 bases, and 13 bases separated the two germline ends. The CDR3 spans 15 residues. Germline-derived CDR1 and CDR2 are LGHNT and FRNRAP. CDR3 in amino acids: CASGFGHLRTGELFF. For the CDR3, the DNA is TGTGCTAGTGGTTTCGGACACCTTAGGACCGGGGAGCTGTTTTTT. The complete variable domain, with remaining parts taken from reference TRBV12-5 and TRBJ2-2, reads DARVTQTPRHKVTEMGQEVTMRCQPILGHNTVFWYRQTMMQGLELLAYFRNRAPLDDSGMPKDRFSAEMPDATLATLKIQPSEPRDSAVYFCASGFGHLRTGELFFGEGSRLTVL.

V and J are TRBV3-1 (or the pseudogene TRBV3-2) and TRBJ2-1, with 7 bases aligning to TRBD2. This CDR3 contains 17 residues. Germline CDR1 LGHDT, CDR2 YNNKEL (reference sequence). Trimming cost V 4 bases and J 6 bases; bases outside gene matches: 15. CDR3 amino acids: CASSLSLAAGEFNEQFF. The CDR3 nucleotides are TGTGCCAGCAGCCTCTCCCTAGCGGCGGGAGAGTTCAATGAGCAGTTCTTC.

V and J are TRBV27 and TRBJ2-6; 7 bases match TRBD2. Germline CDR1 MNHEY, CDR2 SMNVEV (reference sequence). V lost 5 bases and J lost 0; bases outside the gene matches: 13. The CDR3 is 19 residues long. CDR3 sequence (DNA): TGTGCCAGCAGTCCGGGGGAGGTAGCGGGTTTCTCTGGGGCCAACGTCCTGACTTTC. This encodes CASSPGEVAGFSGANVLTF. Supplemented by reference TRBV27 and TRBJ2-6, the full variable domain reads EAQVTQNPRYLITVTGKKLTVTCSQNMNHEYMSWYRQDPGLGLRQIYYSMNVEVTDKGDVPEGYKVSRKEKRNFPLILESPSPNQTSLYFCASSPGEVAGFSGANVLTFGAGSRLTVL.

The gene calls are TRBV28 and TRBJ1-5; perhaps TRBD1 as D (5 bases). Trimming pared 8 bases from V and 4 bases from J, leaving 9 bases between. Germline CDR1 and CDR2: MDHEN and SYDVKM. The CDR3 is made up of 12 amino acids. CDR3 region: CASGRGNQPQHF. The DNA for the CDR3 is TGTGCCAGCGGCCGGGGGAATCAGCCCCAGCATTTT.

The rearrangement links TRBV19 to TRBJ2-1; D possibly corresponds to TRBD2 (6 bases). V was pared by 4 bases and J by 0 bases, with 16 bases between. There are 17 residues in the CDR3. Germline CDR1 LNHDA, CDR2 SQIVND (reference sequence). CDR3 coding DNA: TGTGCCAGTAGTAAGGGAAGGGCCGGGAGCTCCTACAATGAGCAGTTCTTC. Amino acids: CASSKGRAGSSYNEQFF.

Worth noting for this clone: One junction end does not reproduce the germline sequence, and a read error may be involved. The V gene is TRBV20-1, the J gene TRBJ1-2; the D gene is possibly TRBD1 (6 bases). Germline V gives CDR1 DFQATT, CDR2 SNEGSKA (reference sequence). The CDR3 runs to 15 residues. The CDR3 sequence: CSTSGMGASSYGYTF. In DNA, the CDR3 is TGCAGTACTAGTGGTATGGGGGCATCTAGCTATGGCTACACCTTC.